This TCR beta chain was recovered during a study of T cells in Graves' hyperthyroidism and ophthalmopathy. Whole-study results and caveats: Most thyroid clonotypes with frequency above 0.001 were detected in blood.

Uncontrolled infections, other autoimmune diseases, pregnancy or lactation led to exclusion of patients. PBMCs were collected from a 10 ml volume of fresh peripheral blood. V lost 5 bases to trimming and J lost 3 bases, with 10 bases between them. In germline, CDR1 is MNHNS, CDR2 SASEGT. The CDR3 contains 13 residues. This clonotype was detected many times. What it recognizes is unknown. Using RNA transcripts as the source, TCR beta CDR3 regions were amplified. An initial round of RT-PCR targeting the TCR CDR3 relied on the HTBI primer set. MiXCR was run by TCRdb on the multiplex PCR reads, yielding one entry per CDR3 protein. The table includes 540,000 or so distinct CDR3 sequences, about a sixth detected once.

The rearrangement links TRBV6-1 to TRBJ1-1, with unresolved D. The TCR sequence derives from a woman aged 30 to 39 with Graves' hyperthyroidism. Sequencing used blood. In DNA form, the CDR3 reads TGTGCCAGCAGTTCCCGATCATACACTGAAGCTTTCTTT. Translating gives CASSSRSYTEAFF.